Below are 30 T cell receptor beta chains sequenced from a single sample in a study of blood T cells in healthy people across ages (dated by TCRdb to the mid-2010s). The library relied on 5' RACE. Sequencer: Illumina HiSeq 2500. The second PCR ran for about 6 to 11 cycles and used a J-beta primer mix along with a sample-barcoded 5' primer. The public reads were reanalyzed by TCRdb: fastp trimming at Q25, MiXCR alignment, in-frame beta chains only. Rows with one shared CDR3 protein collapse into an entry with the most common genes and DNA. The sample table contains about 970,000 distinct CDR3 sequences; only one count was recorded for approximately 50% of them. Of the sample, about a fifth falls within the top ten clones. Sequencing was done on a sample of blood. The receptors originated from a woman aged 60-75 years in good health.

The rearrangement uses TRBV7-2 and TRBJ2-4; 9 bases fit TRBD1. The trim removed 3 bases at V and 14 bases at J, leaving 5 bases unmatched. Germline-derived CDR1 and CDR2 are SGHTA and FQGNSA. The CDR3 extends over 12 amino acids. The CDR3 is CASSLKGQGKYF. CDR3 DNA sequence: TGTGCCAGCAGCTTGAAGGGACAGGGAAAGTACTTC.

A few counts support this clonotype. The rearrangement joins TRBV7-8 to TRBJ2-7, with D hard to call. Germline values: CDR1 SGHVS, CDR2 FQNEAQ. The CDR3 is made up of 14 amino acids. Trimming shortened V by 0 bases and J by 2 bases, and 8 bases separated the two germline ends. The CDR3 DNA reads TGTGCCAGCAGCTTAGCAAGGAAAACCTACGAGCAGTACTTC. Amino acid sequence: CASSLARKTYEQYF.

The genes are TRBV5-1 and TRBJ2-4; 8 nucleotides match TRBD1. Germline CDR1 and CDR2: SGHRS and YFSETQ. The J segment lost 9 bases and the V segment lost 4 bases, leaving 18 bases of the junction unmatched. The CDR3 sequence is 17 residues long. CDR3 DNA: TGCGCCAGCAGCCGAGGGACAGGCGCAAGGGACATTAGCATTCAGTACTTC. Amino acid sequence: CASSRGTGARDISIQYF.

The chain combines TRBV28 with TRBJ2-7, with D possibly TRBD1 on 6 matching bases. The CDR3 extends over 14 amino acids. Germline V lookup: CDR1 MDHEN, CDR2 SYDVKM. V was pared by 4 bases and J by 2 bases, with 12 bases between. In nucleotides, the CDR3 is TGTGCCAGCAGTTCAGGGGCCTCTCCCTACGAGCAGTACTTC. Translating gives CASSSGASPYEQYF.

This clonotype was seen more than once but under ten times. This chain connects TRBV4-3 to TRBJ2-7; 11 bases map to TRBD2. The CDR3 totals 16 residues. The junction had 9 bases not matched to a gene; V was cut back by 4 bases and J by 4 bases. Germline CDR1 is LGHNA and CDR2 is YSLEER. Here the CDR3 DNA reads TGCGCCAGCAGCCTCCACCCCGGGACTAGCGGATACGAGCAGTACTTC. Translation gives CASSLHPGTSGYEQYF.

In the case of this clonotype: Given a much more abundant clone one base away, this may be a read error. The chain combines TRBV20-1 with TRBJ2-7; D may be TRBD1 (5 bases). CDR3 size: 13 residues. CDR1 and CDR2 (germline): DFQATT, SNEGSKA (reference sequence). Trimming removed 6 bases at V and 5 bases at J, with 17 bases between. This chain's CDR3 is CSAQRRRGNEQYF. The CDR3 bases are TGCAGTGCCCAAAGGAGAAGGGGCAACGAGCAGTACTTC.

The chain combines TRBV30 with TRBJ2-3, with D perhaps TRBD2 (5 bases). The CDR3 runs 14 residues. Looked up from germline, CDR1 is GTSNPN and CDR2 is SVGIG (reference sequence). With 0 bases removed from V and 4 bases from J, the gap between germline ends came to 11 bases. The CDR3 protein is CAWSVVGEADTQYF. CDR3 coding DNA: TGTGCCTGGAGTGTTGTGGGAGAGGCAGATACGCAGTATTTT.

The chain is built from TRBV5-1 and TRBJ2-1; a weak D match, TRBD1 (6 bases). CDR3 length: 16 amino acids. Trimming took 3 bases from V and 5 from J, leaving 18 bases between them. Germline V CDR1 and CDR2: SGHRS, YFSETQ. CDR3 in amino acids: CASSSEPGQLNNEQFF. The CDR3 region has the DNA TGCGCCAGCAGCTCGGAACCGGGACAACTAAACAATGAGCAGTTCTTC. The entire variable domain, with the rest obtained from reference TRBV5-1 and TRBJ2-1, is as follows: KAGVTQTPRYLIKTRGQQVTLSCSPISGHRSVSWYQQTPGQGLQFLFEYFSETQRNKGNFPGRFSGRQFSNSRSEMNVSTLELGDSALYLCASSSEPGQLNNEQFFGPGTRLTVL.

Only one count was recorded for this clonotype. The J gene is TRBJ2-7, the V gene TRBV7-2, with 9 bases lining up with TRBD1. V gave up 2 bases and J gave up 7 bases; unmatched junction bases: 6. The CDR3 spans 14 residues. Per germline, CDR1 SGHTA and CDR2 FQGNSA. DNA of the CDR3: TGTGCCAGCAGCTTAAGTAGCGACAGGGGGGAGCAGTACTTC. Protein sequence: CASSLSSDRGEQYF. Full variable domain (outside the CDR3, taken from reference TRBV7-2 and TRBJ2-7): GAGVSQSPSNKVTEKGKDVELRCDPISGHTALYWYRQSLGQGLEFLIYFQGNSAPDKSGLPSDRFSAERTGGSVSTLTIQRTQQEDSAVYLCASSLSSDRGEQYFGPGTRLTVT.

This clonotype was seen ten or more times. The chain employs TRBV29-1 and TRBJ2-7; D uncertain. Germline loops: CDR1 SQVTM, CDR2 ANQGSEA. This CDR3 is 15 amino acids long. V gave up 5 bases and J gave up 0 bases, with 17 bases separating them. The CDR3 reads CSVWLSGRSSYEQYF. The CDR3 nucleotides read TGCAGCGTTTGGTTGTCGGGCAGGTCCTCCTACGAGCAGTACTTC.

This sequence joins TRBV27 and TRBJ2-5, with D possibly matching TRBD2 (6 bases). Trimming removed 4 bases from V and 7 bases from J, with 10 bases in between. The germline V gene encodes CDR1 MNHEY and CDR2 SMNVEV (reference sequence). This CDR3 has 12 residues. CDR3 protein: CASSSGVGTQYF. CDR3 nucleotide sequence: TGTGCCAGCAGTTCGGGGGTCGGGACCCAGTACTTC.

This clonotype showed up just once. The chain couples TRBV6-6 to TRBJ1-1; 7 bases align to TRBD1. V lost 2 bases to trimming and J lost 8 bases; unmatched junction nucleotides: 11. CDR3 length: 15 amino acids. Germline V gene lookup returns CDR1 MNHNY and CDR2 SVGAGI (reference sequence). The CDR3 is CASSYPSSGGNEAFF. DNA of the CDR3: TGTGCCAGCAGTTACCCCTCCTCAGGGGGGAACGAAGCTTTCTTT.

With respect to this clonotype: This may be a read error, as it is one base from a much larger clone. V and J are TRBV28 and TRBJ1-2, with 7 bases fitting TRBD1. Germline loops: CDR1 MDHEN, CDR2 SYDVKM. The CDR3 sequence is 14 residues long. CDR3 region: CASSAHDRDYGHTF. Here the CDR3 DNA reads TGTGCCAGCAGTGCCCACGACAGGGACTATGGCCACACCTTC.

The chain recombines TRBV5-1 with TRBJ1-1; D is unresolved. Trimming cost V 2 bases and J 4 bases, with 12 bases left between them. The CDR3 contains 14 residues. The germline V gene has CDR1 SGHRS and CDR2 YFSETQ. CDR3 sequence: CASSFEDGVTEAFF. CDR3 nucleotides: TGCGCCAGCAGCTTTGAGGATGGGGTCACTGAAGCTTTCTTT.

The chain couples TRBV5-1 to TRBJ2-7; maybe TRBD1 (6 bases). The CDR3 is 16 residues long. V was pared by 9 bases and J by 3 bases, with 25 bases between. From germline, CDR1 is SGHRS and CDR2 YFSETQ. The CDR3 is CANPTGTTAVGYEQYF. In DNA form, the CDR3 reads TGCGCCAATCCCACAGGGACGACCGCGGTAGGCTACGAGCAGTACTTC.

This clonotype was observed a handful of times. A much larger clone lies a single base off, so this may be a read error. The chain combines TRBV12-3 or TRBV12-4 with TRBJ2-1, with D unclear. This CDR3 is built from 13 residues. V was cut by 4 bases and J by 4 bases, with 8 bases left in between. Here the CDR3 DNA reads TGTGCCAGCAGTTGTTCCAGGTACAATGAGCAGTTCTTC. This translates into CASSCSRYNEQFF.

The CDR3 sequence: CASRAVRGVGEQYF. The DNA for the CDR3 is TGTGCCAGCAGGGCCGTCAGGGGAGTCGGTGAGCAGTACTTC. The gene calls are TRBV28 and TRBJ2-5, with a possible D match to TRBD1 (6 bases). V lost 6 bases and J lost 11, with 22 bases in between. Per germline, CDR1 MDHEN and CDR2 SYDVKM. There are 14 residues in the CDR3.

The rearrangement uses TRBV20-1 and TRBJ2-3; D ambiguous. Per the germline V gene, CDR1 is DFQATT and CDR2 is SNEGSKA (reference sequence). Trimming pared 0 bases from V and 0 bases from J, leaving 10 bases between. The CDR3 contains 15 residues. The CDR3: CSARDKLVSTDTQYF. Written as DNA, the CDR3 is TGCAGTGCTAGAGATAAGCTAGTGAGCACAGATACGCAGTATTTT.

CDR3 loop: CASGRSYNEQFF. In nucleotides, the CDR3 is TGTGCCAGCGGACGCTCCTACAATGAGCAGTTCTTC. J is TRBJ2-1 and V is TRBV4-2; D unresolved. This CDR3 has 12 residues. Germline V gene lookup returns CDR1 LGHNA and CDR2 YNFKEQ. The V and J ends lost 8 bases and 0 bases respectively, with 5 bases between them.

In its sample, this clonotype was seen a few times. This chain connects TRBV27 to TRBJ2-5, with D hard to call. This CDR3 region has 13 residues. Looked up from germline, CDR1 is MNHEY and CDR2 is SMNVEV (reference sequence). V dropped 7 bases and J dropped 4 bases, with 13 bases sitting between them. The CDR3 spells CASKKDWGETQYF. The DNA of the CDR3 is TGTGCCAGCAAAAAGGATTGGGGAGAGACCCAGTACTTC.

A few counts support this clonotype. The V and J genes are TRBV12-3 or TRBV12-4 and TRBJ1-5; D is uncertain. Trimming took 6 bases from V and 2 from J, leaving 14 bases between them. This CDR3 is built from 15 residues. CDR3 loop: CASSRLNVGNQPQHF. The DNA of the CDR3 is TGTGCCAGCAGCCGACTAAATGTCGGCAATCAGCCCCAGCATTTT.

The CDR3 loop reads CASSQYGTSGNTDTQYF. CDR3 nucleotides: TGTGCCAGCAGCCAATATGGGACTAGCGGGAACACAGATACGCAGTATTTT. The chain carries TRBV3-1 and TRBJ2-3, with TRBD2 matching over 13 bases. V gave up 2 bases and J gave up 2 bases; unmatched junction bases: 4. Germline CDR1 reads LGHDT; CDR2 reads YNNKEL (reference sequence). CDR3 length equals 17 residues.

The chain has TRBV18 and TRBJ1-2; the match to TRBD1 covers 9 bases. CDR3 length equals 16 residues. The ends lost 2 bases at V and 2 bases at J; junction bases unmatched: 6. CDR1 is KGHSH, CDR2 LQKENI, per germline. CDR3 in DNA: TGTGCCAGCTCACCAACCGGGACAGGGACGAACTATGGCTACACCTTC. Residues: CASSPTGTGTNYGYTF.

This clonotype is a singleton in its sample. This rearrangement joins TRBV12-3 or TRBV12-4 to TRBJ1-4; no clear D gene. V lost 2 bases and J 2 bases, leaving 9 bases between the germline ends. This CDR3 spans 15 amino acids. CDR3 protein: CASSLWGATNEKLFF. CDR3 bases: TGTGCCAGCAGTTTATGGGGAGCCACTAATGAAAAACTGTTTTTT.

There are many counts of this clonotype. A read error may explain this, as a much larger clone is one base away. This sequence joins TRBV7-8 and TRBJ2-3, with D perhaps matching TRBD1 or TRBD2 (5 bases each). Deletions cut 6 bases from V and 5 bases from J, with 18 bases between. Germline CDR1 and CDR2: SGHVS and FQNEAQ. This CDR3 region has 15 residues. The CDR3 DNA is TGTGCCAGCAGAGTGGGACGAGCTGGGGGAGATACGCAGTATTTT. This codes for CASRVGRAGGDTQYF.

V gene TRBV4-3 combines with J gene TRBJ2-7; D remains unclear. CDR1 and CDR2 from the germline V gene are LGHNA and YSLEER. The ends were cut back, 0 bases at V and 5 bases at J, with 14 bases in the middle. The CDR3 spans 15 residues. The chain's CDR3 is CASSQDYKSPDEQYF. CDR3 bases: TGCGCCAGCAGCCAAGATTACAAGTCTCCCGACGAGCAGTACTTC.

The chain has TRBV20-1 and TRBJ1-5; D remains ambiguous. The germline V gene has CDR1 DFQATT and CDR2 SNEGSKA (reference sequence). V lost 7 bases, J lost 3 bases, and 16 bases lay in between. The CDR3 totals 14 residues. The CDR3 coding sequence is TGCAGTGTGACCGGAGGGCTCCCCAATCAGCCCCAGCATTTT. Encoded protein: CSVTGGLPNQPQHF.

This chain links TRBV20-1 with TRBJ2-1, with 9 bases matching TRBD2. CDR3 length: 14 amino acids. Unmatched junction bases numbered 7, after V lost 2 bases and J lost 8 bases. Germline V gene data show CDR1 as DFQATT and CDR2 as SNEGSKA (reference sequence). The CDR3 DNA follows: TGCAGTGCTAGAAGCGGGAGGAGATCAGATGAGCAGTTCTTC. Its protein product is CSARSGRRSDEQFF.

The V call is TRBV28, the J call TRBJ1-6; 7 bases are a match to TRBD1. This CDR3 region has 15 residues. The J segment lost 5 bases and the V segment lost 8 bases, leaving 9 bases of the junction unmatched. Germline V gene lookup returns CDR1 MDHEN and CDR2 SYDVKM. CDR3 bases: TGTGCCAGCCGTGACAGGGACTACCATAATTCACCCCTCCACTTT. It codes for CASRDRDYHNSPLHF.

The CDR3 spells CASSFQSGNEQFF. DNA for the CDR3: TGTGCCAGCAGTTTTCAGTCAGGCAATGAGCAGTTCTTC. The chain joins TRBV12-3 or TRBV12-4 to TRBJ2-1; D not certain. V was pared by 3 bases and J by 6 bases, with 9 bases between. The CDR3 has 13 amino acids.